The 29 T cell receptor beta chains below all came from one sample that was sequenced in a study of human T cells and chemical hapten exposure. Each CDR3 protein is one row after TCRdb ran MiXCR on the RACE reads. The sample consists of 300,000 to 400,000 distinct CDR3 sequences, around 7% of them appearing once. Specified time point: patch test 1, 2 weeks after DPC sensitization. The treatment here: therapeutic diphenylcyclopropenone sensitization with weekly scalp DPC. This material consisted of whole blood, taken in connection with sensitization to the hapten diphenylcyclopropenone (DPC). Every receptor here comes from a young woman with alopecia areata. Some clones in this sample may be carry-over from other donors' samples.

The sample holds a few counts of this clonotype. CDR3 sequence: CASFAEGGSEKLFF. The CDR3 bases are TGTGCCAGCTTCGCGGAAGGGGGCTCTGAAAAACTGTTTTTT. The rearrangement joins TRBV2 to TRBJ1-4; 7 nucleotides match TRBD1. Per germline, CDR1 SNHLY and CDR2 FYNNEI. V lost 8 bases and J lost 7; bases outside the gene matches: 10. This CDR3 has 14 residues.

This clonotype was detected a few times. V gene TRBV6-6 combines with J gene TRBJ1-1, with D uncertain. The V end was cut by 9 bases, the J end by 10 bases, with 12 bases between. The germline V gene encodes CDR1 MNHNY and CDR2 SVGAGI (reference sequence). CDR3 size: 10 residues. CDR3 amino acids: CASWATGAFF. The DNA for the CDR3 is TGTGCCAGTTGGGCCACGGGAGCTTTCTTT.

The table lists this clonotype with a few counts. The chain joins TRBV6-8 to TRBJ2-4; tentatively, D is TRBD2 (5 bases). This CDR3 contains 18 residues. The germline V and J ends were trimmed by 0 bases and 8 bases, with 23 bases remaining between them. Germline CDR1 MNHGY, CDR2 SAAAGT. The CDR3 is CASSYSSIGPAGVDIQYF. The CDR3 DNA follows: TGTGCCAGCAGTTACTCTTCGATAGGTCCAGCCGGGGTGGACATTCAGTACTTC.

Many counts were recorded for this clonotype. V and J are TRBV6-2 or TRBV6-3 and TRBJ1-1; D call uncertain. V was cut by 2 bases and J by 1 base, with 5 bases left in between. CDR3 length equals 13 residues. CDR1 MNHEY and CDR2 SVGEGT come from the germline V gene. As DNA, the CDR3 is TGTGCCAGCAGTTACGCCAGGAACACTGAAGCTTTCTTT. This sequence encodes CASSYARNTEAFF.

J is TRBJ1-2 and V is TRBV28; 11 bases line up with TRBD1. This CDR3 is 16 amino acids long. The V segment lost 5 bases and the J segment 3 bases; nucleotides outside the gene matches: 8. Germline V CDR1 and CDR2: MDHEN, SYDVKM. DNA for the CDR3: TGTGCCAGCAGTCCCCCCCCGGGACAGGGGGACTATGGCTACACCTTC. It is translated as CASSPPPGQGDYGYTF.

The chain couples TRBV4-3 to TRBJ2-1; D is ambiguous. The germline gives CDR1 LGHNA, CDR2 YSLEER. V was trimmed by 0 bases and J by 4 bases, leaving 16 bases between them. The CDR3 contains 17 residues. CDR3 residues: CASSQDGIVNPYNEQFF. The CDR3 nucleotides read TGCGCCAGCAGCCAAGATGGGATCGTCAACCCTTACAATGAGCAGTTCTTC.

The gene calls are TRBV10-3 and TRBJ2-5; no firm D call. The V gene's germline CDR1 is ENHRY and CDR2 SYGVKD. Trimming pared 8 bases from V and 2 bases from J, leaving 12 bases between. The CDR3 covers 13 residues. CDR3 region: CAILDPMQETQYF. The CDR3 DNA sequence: TGTGCCATCTTGGACCCCATGCAAGAGACCCAGTACTTC.

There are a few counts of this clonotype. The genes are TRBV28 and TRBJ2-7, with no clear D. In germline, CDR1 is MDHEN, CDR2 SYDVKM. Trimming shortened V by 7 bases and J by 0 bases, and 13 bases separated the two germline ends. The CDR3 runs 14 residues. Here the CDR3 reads CASKDGPSSYEQYF. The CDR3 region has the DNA TGTGCCAGCAAAGACGGTCCCAGCTCCTACGAGCAGTACTTC.

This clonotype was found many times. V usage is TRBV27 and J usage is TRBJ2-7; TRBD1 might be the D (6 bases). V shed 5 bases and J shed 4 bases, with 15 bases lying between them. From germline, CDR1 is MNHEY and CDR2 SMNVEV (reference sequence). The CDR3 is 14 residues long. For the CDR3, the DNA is TGTGCCAGCAGTGCCAGAGGGGGACCTTACGAGCAGTACTTC. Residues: CASSARGGPYEQYF.

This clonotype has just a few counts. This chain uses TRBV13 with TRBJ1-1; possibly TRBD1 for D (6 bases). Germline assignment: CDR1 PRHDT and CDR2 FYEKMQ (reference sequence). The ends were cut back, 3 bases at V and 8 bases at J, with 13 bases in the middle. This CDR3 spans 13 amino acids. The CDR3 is CASSFLGTREAFF. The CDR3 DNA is TGTGCCAGCAGCTTTTTAGGGACACGGGAAGCTTTCTTT.

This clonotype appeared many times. CDR3 sequence (DNA): TGCGCCAGCAGCCAAGGCAACAGGGTAACCGGGGAGCTGTTTTTT. The encoded protein is CASSQGNRVTGELFF. This chain uses TRBV4-3 with TRBJ2-2; possible D gene TRBD1, 6 bases. Germline CDR1 and CDR2: LGHNA and YSLEER. The CDR3 has 15 amino acids. Deletions cut 1 base from V and 5 bases from J, with 11 bases between.

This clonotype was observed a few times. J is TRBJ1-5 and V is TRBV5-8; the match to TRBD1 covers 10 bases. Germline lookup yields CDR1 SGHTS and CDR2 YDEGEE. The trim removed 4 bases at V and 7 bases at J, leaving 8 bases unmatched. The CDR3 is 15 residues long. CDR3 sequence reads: CASSTWDRGMQPQHF. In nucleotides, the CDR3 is TGTGCCAGCAGCACCTGGGACAGGGGAATGCAGCCCCAGCATTTT.

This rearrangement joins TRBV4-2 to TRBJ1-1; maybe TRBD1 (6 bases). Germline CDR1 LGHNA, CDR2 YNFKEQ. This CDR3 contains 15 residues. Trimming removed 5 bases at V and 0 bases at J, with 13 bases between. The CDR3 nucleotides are TGTGCCAGCAGCTCAAGGCAGGGGTTGAACACTGAAGCTTTCTTT. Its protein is CASSSRQGLNTEAFF.

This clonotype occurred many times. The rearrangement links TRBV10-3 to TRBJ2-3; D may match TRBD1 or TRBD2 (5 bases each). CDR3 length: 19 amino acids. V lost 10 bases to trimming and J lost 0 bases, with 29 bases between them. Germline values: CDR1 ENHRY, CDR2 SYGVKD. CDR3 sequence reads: CATRTRQPFQGPSTDTQYF. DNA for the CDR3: TGTGCCACCCGAACGAGACAACCTTTTCAGGGACCTAGCACAGATACGCAGTATTTT.

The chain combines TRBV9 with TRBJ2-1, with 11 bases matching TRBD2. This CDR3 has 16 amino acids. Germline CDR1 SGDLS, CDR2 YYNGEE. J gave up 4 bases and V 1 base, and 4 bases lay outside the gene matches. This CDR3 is CASSVIAGGLYNEQFF. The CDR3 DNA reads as TGTGCCAGCAGCGTAATAGCGGGGGGGCTATACAATGAGCAGTTCTTC.

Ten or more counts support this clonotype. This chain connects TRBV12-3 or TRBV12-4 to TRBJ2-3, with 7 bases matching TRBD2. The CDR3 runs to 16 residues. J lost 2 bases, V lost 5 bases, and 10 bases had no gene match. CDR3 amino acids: CASSPAGAELTDTQYF. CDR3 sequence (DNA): TGTGCCAGCAGTCCCGCGGGAGCCGAGCTCACAGATACGCAGTATTTT.

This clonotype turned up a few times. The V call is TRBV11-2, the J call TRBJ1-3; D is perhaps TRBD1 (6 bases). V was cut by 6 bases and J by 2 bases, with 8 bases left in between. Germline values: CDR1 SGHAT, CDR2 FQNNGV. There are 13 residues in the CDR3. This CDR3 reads CASRRTAGNTIYF. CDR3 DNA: TGTGCCAGCAGACGGACAGCTGGAAACACCATATATTTT.

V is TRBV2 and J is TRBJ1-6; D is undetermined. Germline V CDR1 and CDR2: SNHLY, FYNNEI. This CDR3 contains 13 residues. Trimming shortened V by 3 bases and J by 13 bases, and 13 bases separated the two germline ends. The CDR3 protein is CASSDDTSPPLHF. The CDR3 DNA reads TGTGCCAGCAGTGATGACACTTCCCCGCCCCTCCACTTT.

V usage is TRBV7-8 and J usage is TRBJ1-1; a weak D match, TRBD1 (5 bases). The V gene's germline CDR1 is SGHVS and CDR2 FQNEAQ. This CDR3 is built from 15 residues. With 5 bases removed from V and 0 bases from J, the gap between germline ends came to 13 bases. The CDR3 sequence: CASSPQGSVNTEAFF. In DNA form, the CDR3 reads TGTGCCAGCAGCCCCCAGGGAAGCGTGAACACTGAAGCTTTCTTT.

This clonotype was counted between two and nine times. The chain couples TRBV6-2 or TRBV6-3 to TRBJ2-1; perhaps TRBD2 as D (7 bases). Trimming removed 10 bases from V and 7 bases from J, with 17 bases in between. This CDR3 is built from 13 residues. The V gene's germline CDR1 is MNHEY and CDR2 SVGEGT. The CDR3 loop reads CATAWGGQNEQFF. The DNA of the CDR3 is TGTGCCACCGCGTGGGGGGGGCAAAATGAGCAGTTCTTC.

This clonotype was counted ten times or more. CDR3 sequence reads: CASSLSFPGNNQPQHF. The CDR3 bases are TGCGCCAGCAGCCTCTCTTTCCCGGGTAACAATCAGCCCCAGCATTTT. This sequence joins TRBV4-3 and TRBJ1-5, with D uncertain. Germline V gene lookup returns CDR1 LGHNA and CDR2 YSLEER. CDR3 length: 16 amino acids. V lost 4 bases and J 3 bases, leaving 16 bases between the germline ends.

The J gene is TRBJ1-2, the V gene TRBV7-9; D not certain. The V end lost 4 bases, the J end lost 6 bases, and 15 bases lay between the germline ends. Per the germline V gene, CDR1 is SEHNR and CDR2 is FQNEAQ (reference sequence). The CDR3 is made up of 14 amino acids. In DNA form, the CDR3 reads TGTGCCAGCAGCTACCCAGTCCGAGAACATGGCTACACCTTC. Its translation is CASSYPVREHGYTF.

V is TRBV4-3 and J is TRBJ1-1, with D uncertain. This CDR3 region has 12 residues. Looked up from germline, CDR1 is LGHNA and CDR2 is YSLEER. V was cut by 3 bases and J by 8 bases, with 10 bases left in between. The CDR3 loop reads CASSHGPEEAFF. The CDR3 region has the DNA TGCGCCAGCAGCCATGGCCCGGAAGAAGCTTTCTTT.

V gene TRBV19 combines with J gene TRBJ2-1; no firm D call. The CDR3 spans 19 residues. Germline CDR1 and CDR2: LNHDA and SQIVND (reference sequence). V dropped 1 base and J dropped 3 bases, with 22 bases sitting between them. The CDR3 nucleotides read TGTGCCAGTAGTATAGCGGCCCAAGTTTGGACGGATCTCTACAATGAGCAGTTCTTC. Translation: CASSIAAQVWTDLYNEQFF. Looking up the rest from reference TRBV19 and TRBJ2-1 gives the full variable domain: DGGITQSPKYLFRKEGQNVTLSCEQNLNHDAMYWYRQDPGQGLRLIYYSQIVNDFQKGDIAEGYSVSREKKESFPLTVTSAQKNPTAFYLCASSIAAQVWTDLYNEQFFGPGTRLTVL.

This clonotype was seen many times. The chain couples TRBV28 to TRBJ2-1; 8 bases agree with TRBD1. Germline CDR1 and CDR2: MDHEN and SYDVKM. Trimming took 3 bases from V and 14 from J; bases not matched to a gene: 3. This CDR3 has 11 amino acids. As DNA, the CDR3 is TGTGCCAGCAGTTTCCAGGGGGCCGAGTTCTTC. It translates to CASSFQGAEFF. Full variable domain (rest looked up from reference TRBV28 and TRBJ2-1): DVKVTQSSRYLVKRTGEKVFLECVQDMDHENMFWYRQDPGLGLRLIYFSYDVKMKEKGDIPEGYSVSREKKERFSLILESASTNQTSMYLCASSFQGAEFFGPGTRLTVL.

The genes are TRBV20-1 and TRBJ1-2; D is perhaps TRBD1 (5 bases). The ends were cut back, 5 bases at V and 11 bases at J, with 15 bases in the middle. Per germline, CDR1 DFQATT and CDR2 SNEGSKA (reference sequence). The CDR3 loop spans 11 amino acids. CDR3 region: CSAPRGARYTF. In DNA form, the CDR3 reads TGCAGTGCTCCTAGGGGCGCCCGATACACCTTC.

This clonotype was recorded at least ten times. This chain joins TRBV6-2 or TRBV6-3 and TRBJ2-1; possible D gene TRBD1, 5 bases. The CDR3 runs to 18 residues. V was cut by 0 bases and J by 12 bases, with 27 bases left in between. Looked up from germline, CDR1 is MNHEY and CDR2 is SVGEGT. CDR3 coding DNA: TGTGCCAGCAGTTACTCGAAAATGGACACCTTGGTAGAGTGGGGGCAGTTCTTC. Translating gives CASSYSKMDTLVEWGQFF.

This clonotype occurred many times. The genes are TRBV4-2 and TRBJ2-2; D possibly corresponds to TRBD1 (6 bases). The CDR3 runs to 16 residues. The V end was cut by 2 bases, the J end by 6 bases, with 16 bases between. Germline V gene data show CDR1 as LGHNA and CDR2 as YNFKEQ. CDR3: CASSQWGQGSPGELFF. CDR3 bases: TGTGCCAGCAGCCAATGGGGTCAGGGGAGTCCCGGGGAGCTGTTTTTT.

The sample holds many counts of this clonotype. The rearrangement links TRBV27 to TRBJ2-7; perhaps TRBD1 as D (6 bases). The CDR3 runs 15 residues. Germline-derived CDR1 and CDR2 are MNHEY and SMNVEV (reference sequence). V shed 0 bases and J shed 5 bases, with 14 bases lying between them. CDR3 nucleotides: TGTGCCAGCAGTTTATCGTTACAGGGTGGGCACGAGCAGTACTTC. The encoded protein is CASSLSLQGGHEQYF.